The 19 T cell receptor beta chains reported below all come from one sample, sequenced in a study of cytomegalovirus exposure and HLA in healthy donors. Primers: 60 Vbeta forward and 13 Jbeta reverse. TCRdb's copy holds only in-frame clones and misses some; the assay was immunoSEQ multiplex PCR. In the table there are some 250,000 clones, roughly 87% of which are singletons. Specimen: PBMCs. The origin of the receptors is a woman aged 35 to 49 in good health and CMV-seropositive.

The chain carries TRBV9 and TRBJ2-3; 11 bases line up with TRBD2. V shed 0 bases and J 2 bases; nucleotides not matched to a gene: 5. This CDR3 spans 17 amino acids. Germline-derived CDR1 and CDR2 are SGDLS and YYNGEE. The CDR3 here is CASSVDGSGGATDTQYF. In DNA, the CDR3 is TGTGCCAGCAGCGTAGATGGTAGCGGGGGGGCCACAGATACGCAGTATTTT.

The chain is built from TRBV7-9 and TRBJ1-1, with D possibly being TRBD1 (6 bases). Germline assignment: CDR1 SEHNR and CDR2 FQNEAQ (reference sequence). The CDR3 has 14 amino acids. Trimming removed 1 base from V and 6 bases from J, with 12 bases in between. CDR3 nucleotide sequence: TGTGCCAGCAGCTTAGGGACAGCTAGAGCTGAAGCTTTCTTT. Translation gives CASSLGTARAEAFF. The full variable domain, its missing parts supplied by reference TRBV7-9 and TRBJ1-1, is DTGVSQNPRHKITKRGQNVTFRCDPISEHNRLYWYRQTLGQGPEFLTYFQNEAQLEKSRLLSDRFSAERPKGSFSTLEIQRTEQGDSAMYLCASSLGTARAEAFFGQGTRLTVV.

DNA for the CDR3: TGCAGTGCTGGCGGAATTGAAGCTTTCTTT. Translating gives CSAGGIEAFF. The chain has TRBV20-1 and TRBJ1-1; D not certain. The CDR3 extends over 10 amino acids. Trimming removed 5 bases from V and 7 bases from J, with 8 bases in between. CDR1 is DFQATT, CDR2 SNEGSKA, per germline (reference sequence).

As to this clone: This sample also contains other DNA sequences that code for the same CDR3. The chain joins TRBV9 to TRBJ1-4; maybe TRBD1 (5 bases). The CDR3 sequence is 14 residues long. V dropped 0 bases and J dropped 3 bases, with 6 bases sitting between them. In germline, CDR1 is SGDLS, CDR2 YYNGEE. The CDR3 DNA reads TGTGCCAGCAGCGTAGGGGGGGCTAATGAAAAACTGTTTTTT. Residues: CASSVGGANEKLFF.

The table lists this clone with a count of one. V is TRBV6-6 and J is TRBJ1-3; D is uncertain. The length of the CDR3 is 16 residues. V lost 4 bases and J 4 bases, leaving 17 bases between the germline ends. CDR1 and CDR2 from the germline V gene are MNHNY and SVGAGI (reference sequence). The CDR3 spells CASSFAGGEPGNTIYF. CDR3 in DNA: TGTGCCAGCAGTTTCGCGGGTGGGGAGCCAGGAAACACCATATATTTT.

The genes are TRBV4-2 and TRBJ1-2; possibly TRBD1 for D (6 bases). CDR1 is LGHNA, CDR2 YNFKEQ, per germline. The CDR3 has 15 amino acids. V was trimmed by 5 bases and J by 5 bases, leaving 18 bases between them. In DNA, the CDR3 is TGTGCCAGCAGCTCCCGGACAGCCGATCCTTATGGCTACACCTTC. Translating gives CASSSRTADPYGYTF.

The chain links TRBV5-1 to TRBJ2-5; 13 nucleotides match TRBD2. Germline V gene data show CDR1 as SGHRS and CDR2 as YFSETQ. V lost 2 bases, J lost 5 bases, and 3 bases stayed unmatched. This CDR3 region has 15 residues. The CDR3 loop is CASSFTSGGVETQYF. In DNA, the CDR3 is TGCGCCAGCAGCTTCACTAGCGGGGGGGTGGAGACCCAGTACTTC.

This clone was observed a few times. CDR3 in amino acids: CASSQPRTSGHPYNEQFF. The CDR3 coding sequence is TGTGCCAGCAGCCAACCTAGGACTAGCGGCCATCCCTACAATGAGCAGTTCTTC. The V gene is TRBV4-2, the J gene TRBJ2-1, with 10 bases lining up with TRBD2. The CDR3 is made up of 18 amino acids. Losses at the gene ends were 2 bases for V and 2 bases for J; bases not matched to a gene: 9. The germline V gene has CDR1 LGHNA and CDR2 YNFKEQ.

V is TRBV19 and J is TRBJ2-5, with 11 bases identical to TRBD2. CDR1 LNHDA and CDR2 SQIVND come from the germline V gene (reference sequence). The length of the CDR3 is 14 residues. Trimming removed 9 bases from V and 4 bases from J; junction bases left unmatched: 7. The CDR3 sequence is CASSTSGVLETQYF. The CDR3 nucleotides read TGTGCCAGCTCGACTAGCGGGGTTTTAGAGACCCAGTACTTC.

The chain recombines TRBV25-1 with TRBJ1-1; 8 positions agree with TRBD1. The CDR3 sequence is 14 residues long. V lost 3 bases and J lost 4; bases outside the gene matches: 4. Germline lookup yields CDR1 MGHDK and CDR2 SYGVNS. The chain's CDR3 is CASSDWGQATEAFF. CDR3 DNA sequence: TGTGCCAGCAGTGATTGGGGACAGGCCACTGAAGCTTTCTTT.

The genes are TRBV7-2 and TRBJ1-2; D uncertain. The CDR3 runs to 14 residues. From germline, CDR1 is SGHTA and CDR2 FQGNSA. The ends were cut back, 0 bases at V and 4 bases at J, with 9 bases in the middle. The CDR3 loop is CASSLAGEGYGYTF. CDR3 nucleotide sequence: TGTGCCAGCAGCTTAGCCGGAGAGGGCTATGGCTACACCTTC.

The chain uses TRBV7-9 and TRBJ1-2; the D gene is possibly TRBD1 (5 bases). Trimming took off 5 bases at V and 4 bases at J, with 23 bases between the two ends. There are 17 residues in the CDR3. CDR1 and CDR2 (germline): SEHNR, FQNEAQ (reference sequence). CDR3 region: CASSPSAGGPNFYGYTF. In nucleotides, the CDR3 is TGTGCCAGCAGCCCTTCCGCGGGGGGTCCCAATTTCTATGGCTACACCTTC.

There are a few counts of this clone. The V gene is TRBV30, the J gene TRBJ1-2, with a possible D match to TRBD1 (5 bases). Trimming left V 3 bases short and J 7 bases short, with 12 bases between. The CDR3 contains 12 residues. The germline V gene encodes CDR1 GTSNPN and CDR2 SVGIG (reference sequence). The CDR3 protein is CAWSESQGGYTF. The CDR3 nucleotides are TGTGCCTGGAGCGAATCTCAGGGTGGCTACACCTTC. Full variable domain (rest looked up from reference TRBV30 and TRBJ1-2): SQTIHQWPATLVQPVGSPLSLECTVEGTSNPNLYWYRQAAGRGLQLLFYSVGIGQISSEVPQNLSASRPQDRQFILSSKKLLLSDSGFYLCAWSESQGGYTFGSGTRLTVV.

This chain links TRBV11-2 with TRBJ1-1; perhaps TRBD1 as D (5 bases). Trimming pared 3 bases from V and 2 bases from J, leaving 7 bases between. CDR1 and CDR2 (germline): SGHAT, FQNNGV. The CDR3 runs to 13 residues. The CDR3 DNA reads TGTGCCAGCAGCTTCGACAGTAACACTGAAGCTTTCTTT. Its protein product is CASSFDSNTEAFF.

The chain uses TRBV29-1 and TRBJ2-1, with 9 bases lining up with TRBD2. J was trimmed by 2 bases and V by 1 base; bases with no gene match: 12. Per germline, CDR1 SQVTM and CDR2 ANQGSEA. CDR3 length equals 18 residues. In nucleotides, the CDR3 is TGCAGCGTTGAAGTTTTCGTTTTTAGCGGGAGACCCTACAATGAGCAGTTCTTC. This translates into CSVEVFVFSGRPYNEQFF.

The V and J genes are TRBV9 and TRBJ1-1, with 9 bases lining up with TRBD1. This CDR3 has 15 residues. V was clipped by 4 bases and J by 5 bases; unmatched bases: 9. CDR1 SGDLS and CDR2 YYNGEE come from the germline V gene. The CDR3 DNA reads as TGTGCCAGCAGCCCCTCCGGGACAGGGCTTACTGAAGCTTTCTTT. Translation: CASSPSGTGLTEAFF.

This clone has only a few counts. The chain recombines TRBV2 with TRBJ2-7, with a possible D match to TRBD1 (6 bases). Germline CDR1 and CDR2: SNHLY and FYNNEI. V lost 5 bases and J 3 bases, leaving 11 bases between the germline ends. CDR3 length equals 13 residues. The CDR3 reads CASSSGTLYEQYF. CDR3 coding DNA: TGTGCCAGCAGTTCCGGGACACTCTACGAGCAGTACTTC.

The CDR3 loop reads CASSHIQGYEQYF. CDR3 bases: TGTGCCAGCAGCCATATCCAGGGTTACGAGCAGTACTTC. V and J are TRBV14 and TRBJ2-7, with D perhaps TRBD1 (5 bases). This CDR3 contains 13 residues. The germline V and J ends were trimmed by 3 bases and 4 bases, with 10 bases remaining between them. Germline loops: CDR1 SGHDN, CDR2 FVKESK.

This chain connects TRBV14 to TRBJ1-1, with D possibly TRBD1 on 6 matching bases. Germline V gives CDR1 SGHDN, CDR2 FVKESK. The CDR3 has 13 amino acids. Trimming cost V 4 bases and J 6 bases, with 12 bases left between them. CDR3: CASSRSRGAEAFF. For the CDR3, the DNA is TGTGCCAGCAGCCGGTCCAGGGGTGCTGAAGCTTTCTTT.